This T cell receptor beta chain was sequenced during a study of CD4+ T cells in melanoma. The length of the CDR3 is 16 residues. The germline V gene encodes CDR1 SGHTS and CDR2 YDEGEE. The J segment lost 6 bases and the V segment lost 5 bases, leaving 13 bases of the junction unmatched. Concerning this clone itself: Its antigen remains unidentified.

Data came from immunoSEQ multiplex PCR; TCRdb stores just in-frame clones and leaves some out. The data contain about 110,000 clones, around 92% of them seen just once; the ten biggest clones take up about 3.3%. Study-wide points: CD8+ T cell, macrophage and B cell function reportedly correlated with neoantigen-specific CD4+ T cells. Reportedly, melanoma neoantigen-specific CD4+ T cells showed varied differentiation states.

The origin of this receptor is a human donor with melanoma. Sequencing was performed on peripheral blood. This sequence joins TRBV5-8 and TRBJ2-3; 9 positions match TRBD2. The CDR3 nucleotides are TGTGCCAGCAGTCAAGTTAGGCTAGCGGGGTCGGATACGCAGTATTTT. Translated, it gives CASSQVRLAGSDTQYF.